This T cell receptor beta chain is from a study of control samples from healthy donors and cancer patients. Sequencing used immunoSEQ multiplex PCR; TCRdb keeps in-frame clones, though not all of them. The sample has 75,000 to 90,000 clones, more than 75% seen once. The sequenced material came from blood. This clonotype was sampled from a woman aged 40 to 49 in good health.

CDR3 loop: CASSRRFTGPGGYTF. The CDR3 DNA reads TGTGCCAGCAGCCGACGTTTCACAGGGCCTGGTGGCTACACCTTC. The chain links TRBV5-6 to TRBJ1-2; D possibly corresponds to TRBD1 (6 bases). This CDR3 contains 15 residues. CDR1 and CDR2 (germline): SGHDT, YYEEEE. Trimming cost V 4 bases and J 7 bases, with 20 bases left between them.